This TCR beta chain was found in a study of CD8 T cells in Susac syndrome. This clonotype appeared a single time. Treatment-naive patients with stable or active relapsing-remitting disease were the multiple sclerosis controls. Germline V gives CDR1 LGHDT, CDR2 YNNKEL (reference sequence). Trimming cost V 4 bases and J 4 bases, with 10 bases left between them. This CDR3 comprises 13 residues. Reverse transcription of roughly 0.5 to 1 ug RNA was carried out with random hexamers. TCRdb re-derived calls from the immunoSEQ multiplex PCR reads in MiXCR, one entry per CDR3 protein. The sample gives 200,000 or so distinct CDR3 sequences, 90% to 95% of which show up once; 0.093% is in the top ten.

Sequencing was performed on CD4+ T cells from PBMCs. This TCR was sampled from a human donor with multiple sclerosis. The chain links TRBV3-1 to TRBJ1-1; D is undetermined. The CDR3 DNA follows: TGTGCCAGCAGCCCCCCCGCTCGCACTGAAGCTTTCTTT. This encodes CASSPPARTEAFF. Full variable domain (outside the CDR3, taken from reference TRBV3-1 and TRBJ1-1): DTAVSQTPKYLVTQMGNDKSIKCEQNLGHDTMYWYKQDSKKFLKIMFSYNNKELIINETVPNRFSPKSPDKAHLNLHINSLELGDSAVYFCASSPPARTEAFFGQGTRLTVV.